These 17 T cell receptor beta chains originate from one sample sequenced in a study of CD8+CD57+ T cells in acquired aplastic anemia. Before being chosen for sequencing, patients had shown CD8+CD57+ cell expansion by flow cytometry. TCR beta VDJ and CDR3 were profiled, and genomic DNA was the template. TCRdb fed the reads into MiXCR, producing one record per CDR3 protein. The table records a few hundred thousand distinct CDR3 sequences, around 50% of them present only once. The sample was sorted CD4+, CD8+, or CD8+CD57+ T cells (not recorded which) from PBMCs. Every receptor here comes from a human donor with aplastic anemia.

The chain uses TRBV5-1 and TRBJ1-1; D is unresolved. This CDR3 spans 14 amino acids. V shed 4 bases and J shed 3 bases, with 13 bases lying between them. Germline V lookup: CDR1 SGHRS, CDR2 YFSETQ. CDR3 bases: TGCGCCAGCAGCCCGGGGAGTCGGCACACTGAAGCTTTCTTT. As protein: CASSPGSRHTEAFF. Variable domain in full (rest from reference TRBV5-1 and TRBJ1-1): KAGVTQTPRYLIKTRGQQVTLSCSPISGHRSVSWYQQTPGQGLQFLFEYFSETQRNKGNFPGRFSGRQFSNSRSEMNVSTLELGDSALYLCASSPGSRHTEAFFGQGTRLTVV.

Comments on this clonotype: This may arise from a read error, as a much more abundant clone is one base away. The chain combines TRBV5-1 with TRBJ1-1, with D unresolved. Per the germline V gene, CDR1 is SGHRS and CDR2 is YFSETQ. V was pared by 4 bases and J by 4 bases, with 20 bases between. The CDR3 length is 16 residues. The CDR3 bases are TGCGCCAGCAGCGCCTCGTGCCCCCCCCCGGTCACTGAAGCTTTCTTT. Translation gives CASSASCPPPVTEAFF.

This clonotype was detected ten times or more. The chain couples TRBV15 to TRBJ1-6; 8 bases are shared with TRBD1. Germline V gene lookup returns CDR1 LNHNV and CDR2 YYDKDF (reference sequence). V shed 4 bases, J shed 5 bases, and the junction held 7 bases outside the gene matches. The length of the CDR3 is 16 residues. The CDR3, as DNA: TGTGCCACCAGCATGGACAGGGTAATGAATAATTCACCCCTCCACTTT. This sequence encodes CATSMDRVMNNSPLHF.

This clonotype came up many times. DNA of the CDR3: TGTGCCAGCAGCTTGGGTGGGTCCCGTTCTTCCGGGGAGCTGTTTTTT. Translated, it gives CASSLGGSRSSGELFF. The chain has TRBV5-6 and TRBJ2-2, with D hard to call. This CDR3 has 16 amino acids. The V and J ends lost 0 bases and 6 bases respectively, with 15 bases between them. Germline V CDR1 and CDR2: SGHDT, YYEEEE.

This clonotype was recorded a few times. The rearrangement links TRBV7-2 to TRBJ2-7; 12 bases agree with TRBD2. J was trimmed by 7 bases and V by 5 bases; bases with no gene match: 6. The V gene's germline CDR1 is SGHTA and CDR2 FQGNSA. CDR3 length equals 14 residues. CDR3 DNA sequence: TGTGCCAGCAGCAGGACTAGCGGGACGGGGGAGCAGTACTTC. Translated, it gives CASSRTSGTGEQYF.

This clonotype was observed at least ten times. The rearrangement joins TRBV9 to TRBJ1-1; D is ambiguous. Germline CDR1 reads SGDLS; CDR2 reads YYNGEE. The CDR3 runs 16 residues. Trimming cost V 0 bases and J 0 bases, with 12 bases left between them. The CDR3 sequence is CASSVGPDPMNTEAFF. The CDR3 bases are TGTGCCAGCAGCGTAGGCCCGGACCCGATGAACACTGAAGCTTTCTTT. The full variable domain, in which reference TRBV9 and TRBJ1-1 provide the parts outside the CDR3, is DSGVTQTPKHLITATGQRVTLRCSPRSGDLSVYWYQQSLDQGLQFLIQYYNGEERAKGNILERFSAQQFPDLHSELNLSSLELGDSALYFCASSVGPDPMNTEAFFGQGTRLTVV.

Concerning this clonotype itself: This may stem from a read error, because a much larger clone lies one nucleotide away. The rearrangement uses TRBV2 and TRBJ1-1; D call uncertain. CDR3 length: 14 amino acids. Germline CDR1 SNHLY, CDR2 FYNNEI. As DNA, the CDR3 is TGTGCCAGCAGACTACAGACTCCTAACACTGTAGCTTTCTTT. It encodes CASRLQTPNTVAFF.

The V and J genes are TRBV15 and TRBJ1-3, with a possible D match to TRBD1 (5 bases). The CDR3 consists of 14 residues. CDR1 and CDR2 (germline): LNHNV, YYDKDF (reference sequence). The ends were cut back, 1 base at V and 3 bases at J, with 7 bases in the middle. CDR3 in DNA: TGTGCCACCAGCAGAGTAGGGGATGGAAACACCATATATTTT. It translates to CATSRVGDGNTIYF.

This clonotype occurred a few times. This chain joins TRBV2 and TRBJ2-7; possibly TRBD1 for D (5 bases). From germline, CDR1 is SNHLY and CDR2 FYNNEI. The length of the CDR3 is 16 residues. Trimming cost V 2 bases and J 2 bases, with 16 bases left between them. This CDR3 reads CASSESGMDPTYEQYF. CDR3 DNA sequence: TGTGCCAGCAGTGAATCAGGGATGGACCCGACCTACGAGCAGTACTTC.

In this sample, this clonotype turned up many times. The chain combines TRBV15 with TRBJ1-2; 9 positions agree with TRBD1. The CDR3 spans 17 residues. The V gene end was trimmed by 1 base and the J gene end by 5 bases; junction bases not matched to a gene: 11. Germline values: CDR1 LNHNV, CDR2 YYDKDF (reference sequence). The CDR3 is CATSRGGWDRENYGYTF. The DNA of the CDR3 is TGTGCCACCAGCAGAGGGGGGTGGGACAGGGAGAATTATGGCTACACCTTC.

This clonotype was recorded at least ten times. The chain has TRBV6-5 and TRBJ2-2, with a possible D match to TRBD2 (5 bases). The ends were cut back, 2 bases at V and 4 bases at J, with 14 bases in the middle. The germline gives CDR1 MNHEY, CDR2 SVGAGI. The CDR3 covers 16 residues. In nucleotides, the CDR3 is TGTGCCAGCAGTTACGAACCTAGCACGGCCACCGGGGAGCTGTTTTTT. This encodes CASSYEPSTATGELFF.

There are a few counts of this clonotype. The chain recombines TRBV3-1 with TRBJ1-2; weak D call: TRBD1 (5 bases). This CDR3 comprises 17 residues. V lost 6 bases to trimming and J lost 0 bases, with 20 bases between them. Germline V CDR1 and CDR2: LGHDT, YNNKEL (reference sequence). This CDR3 is CASRPFDLDRTNYGYTF. As DNA, the CDR3 is TGTGCCAGCAGACCTTTCGATCTCGACAGAACTAACTATGGCTACACCTTC.

V and J are TRBV27 and TRBJ2-5; 13 bases fit TRBD2. Germline V CDR1 and CDR2: MNHEY, SMNVEV (reference sequence). V lost 5 bases, J lost 5 bases, and 5 bases stayed unmatched. This CDR3 region has 15 residues. The CDR3 sequence is CASSVLAGGPETQYF. CDR3 nucleotide sequence: TGTGCCAGCAGTGTACTAGCGGGGGGGCCGGAGACCCAGTACTTC.

This clonotype was detected only a few times. The gene calls are TRBV29-1 and TRBJ1-2; TRBD1 agrees at 7 bases. The germline V gene encodes CDR1 SQVTM and CDR2 ANQGSEA. The CDR3 loop spans 15 amino acids. With 4 bases clipped from V and 2 bases from J, the junction kept 10 bases outside the gene matches. CDR3 sequence: CSVVVGGQKNYGYTF. In DNA form, the CDR3 reads TGCAGCGTTGTGGTTGGGGGACAGAAAAACTATGGCTACACCTTC.

J is TRBJ2-7 and V is TRBV24-1; D may be TRBD1 (6 bases). The CDR3 extends over 12 amino acids. CDR1 and CDR2 (germline): KGHDR, SFDVKD. V was shortened by 5 bases and J by 3 bases, with 7 bases between the two germline ends. This chain's CDR3 is CATSARGYEQYF. The CDR3 DNA is TGTGCCACCAGTGCCAGGGGCTACGAGCAGTACTTC.

The chain recombines TRBV19 with TRBJ2-1; 11 nucleotides line up with TRBD2. V trimming: 7 bases; J trimming: 4 bases; junction bases outside the gene matches: 6. Germline V gene lookup returns CDR1 LNHDA and CDR2 SQIVND (reference sequence). This CDR3 is built from 15 residues. CDR3 sequence: CASNIGTSGYNEQFF. The CDR3 bases are TGTGCCAGTAATATTGGGACTAGCGGATACAATGAGCAGTTCTTC.

This clonotype occurred many times. The V call is TRBV12-3 or TRBV12-4, the J call TRBJ2-1; D is uncertain. Trimming stripped 5 bases from V and 2 bases from J, with 10 bases between. The CDR3 runs 14 residues. The CDR3 region is CASSRAYAYNEQFF. The CDR3 region has the DNA TGTGCCAGCAGTAGGGCTTATGCCTACAATGAGCAGTTCTTC.